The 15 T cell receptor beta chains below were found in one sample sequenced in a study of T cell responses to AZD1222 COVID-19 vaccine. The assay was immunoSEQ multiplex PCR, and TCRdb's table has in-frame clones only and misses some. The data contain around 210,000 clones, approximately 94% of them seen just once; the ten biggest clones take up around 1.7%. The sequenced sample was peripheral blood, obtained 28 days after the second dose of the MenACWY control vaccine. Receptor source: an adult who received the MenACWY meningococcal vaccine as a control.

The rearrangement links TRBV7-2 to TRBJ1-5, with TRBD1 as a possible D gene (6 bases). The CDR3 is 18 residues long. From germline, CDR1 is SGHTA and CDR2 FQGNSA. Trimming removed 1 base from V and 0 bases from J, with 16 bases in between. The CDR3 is CASSLVTGGRDSNQPQHF. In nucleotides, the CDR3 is TGTGCCAGCAGCTTAGTGACAGGCGGCCGGGATAGCAATCAGCCCCAGCATTTT. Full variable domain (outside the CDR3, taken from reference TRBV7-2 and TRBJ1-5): GAGVSQSPSNKVTEKGKDVELRCDPISGHTALYWYRQSLGQGLEFLIYFQGNSAPDKSGLPSDRFSAERTGGSVSTLTIQRTQQEDSAVYLCASSLVTGGRDSNQPQHFGDGTRLSIL.

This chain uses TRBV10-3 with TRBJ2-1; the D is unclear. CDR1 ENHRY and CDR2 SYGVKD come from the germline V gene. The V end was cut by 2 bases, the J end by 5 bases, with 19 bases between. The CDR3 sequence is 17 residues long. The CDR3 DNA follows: TGTGCCATCAGTGAGCCGAATAGGGTAGAGACCAACAATGAGCAGTTCTTC. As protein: CAISEPNRVETNNEQFF.

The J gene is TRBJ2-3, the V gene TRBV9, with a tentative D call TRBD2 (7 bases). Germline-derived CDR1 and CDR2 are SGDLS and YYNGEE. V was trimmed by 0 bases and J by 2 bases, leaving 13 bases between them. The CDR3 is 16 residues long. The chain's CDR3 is CASSVEGGGLTDTQYF. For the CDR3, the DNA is TGTGCCAGCAGCGTAGAAGGGGGGGGCCTCACAGATACGCAGTATTTT.

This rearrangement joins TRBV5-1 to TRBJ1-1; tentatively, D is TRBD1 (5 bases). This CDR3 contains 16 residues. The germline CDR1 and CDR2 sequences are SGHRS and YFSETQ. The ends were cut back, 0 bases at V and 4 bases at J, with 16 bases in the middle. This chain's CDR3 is CASSLDRPTQSTEAFF. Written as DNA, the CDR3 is TGCGCCAGCAGCTTGGACAGGCCCACCCAGAGCACTGAAGCTTTCTTT.

CDR3 region: CASSFGRNTEAFF. For the CDR3, the DNA is TGTGCCAGCAGCTTCGGCAGGAACACTGAAGCTTTCTTT. The rearrangement joins TRBV7-2 to TRBJ1-1; no definite D call. Germline CDR1 is SGHTA and CDR2 is FQGNSA. CDR3 length equals 13 residues. Trimming shortened V by 3 bases and J by 1 base, and 6 bases separated the two germline ends. Full variable domain (remainder filled in from reference TRBV7-2 and TRBJ1-1): GAGVSQSPSNKVTEKGKDVELRCDPISGHTALYWYRQSLGQGLEFLIYFQGNSAPDKSGLPSDRFSAERTGGSVSTLTIQRTQQEDSAVYLCASSFGRNTEAFFGQGTRLTVV.

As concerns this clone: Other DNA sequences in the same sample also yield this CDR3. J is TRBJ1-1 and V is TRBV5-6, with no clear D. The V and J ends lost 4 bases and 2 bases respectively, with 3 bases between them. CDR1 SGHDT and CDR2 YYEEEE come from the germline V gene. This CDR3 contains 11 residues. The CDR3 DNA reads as TGTGCCAGCAGCCTAAACACTGAAGCTTTCTTT. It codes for CASSLNTEAFF.

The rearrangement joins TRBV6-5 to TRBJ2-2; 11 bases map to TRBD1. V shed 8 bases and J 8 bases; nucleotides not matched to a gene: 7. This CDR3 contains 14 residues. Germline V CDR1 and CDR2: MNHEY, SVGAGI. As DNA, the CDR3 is TGTGCCAGCTCCTGGACAGGGGGCGTGGGGGAGCTGTTTTTT. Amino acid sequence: CASSWTGGVGELFF.

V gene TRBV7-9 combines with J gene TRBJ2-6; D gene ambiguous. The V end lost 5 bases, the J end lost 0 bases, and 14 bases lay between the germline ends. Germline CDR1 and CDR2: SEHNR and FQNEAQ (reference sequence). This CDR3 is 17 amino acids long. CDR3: CASSLDLSFSGANVLTF. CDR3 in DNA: TGTGCCAGCAGCCTGGATCTCAGCTTCTCTGGGGCCAACGTCCTGACTTTC.

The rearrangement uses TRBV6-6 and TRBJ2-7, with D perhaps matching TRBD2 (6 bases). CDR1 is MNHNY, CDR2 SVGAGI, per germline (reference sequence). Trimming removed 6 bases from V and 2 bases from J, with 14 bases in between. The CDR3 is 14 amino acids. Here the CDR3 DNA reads TGTGCCAGCAGCCCACCGCGGGGCACCTACGAGCAGTACTTC. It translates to CASSPPRGTYEQYF.

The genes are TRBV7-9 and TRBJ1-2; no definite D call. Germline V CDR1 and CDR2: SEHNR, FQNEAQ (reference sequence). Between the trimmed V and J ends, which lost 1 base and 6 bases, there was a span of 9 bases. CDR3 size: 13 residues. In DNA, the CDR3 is TGTGCCAGCAGCTTAGGCGGGCTTAATGGCTACACCTTC. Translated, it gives CASSLGGLNGYTF. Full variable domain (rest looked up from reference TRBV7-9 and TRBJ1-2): DTGVSQNPRHKITKRGQNVTFRCDPISEHNRLYWYRQTLGQGPEFLTYFQNEAQLEKSRLLSDRFSAERPKGSFSTLEIQRTEQGDSAMYLCASSLGGLNGYTFGSGTRLTVV.

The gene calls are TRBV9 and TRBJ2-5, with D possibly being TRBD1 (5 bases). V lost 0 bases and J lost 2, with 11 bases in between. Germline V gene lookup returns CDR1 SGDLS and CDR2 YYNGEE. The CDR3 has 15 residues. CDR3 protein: CASSVGQGSQETQYF. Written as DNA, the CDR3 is TGTGCCAGCAGCGTAGGTCAGGGAAGTCAAGAGACCCAGTACTTC. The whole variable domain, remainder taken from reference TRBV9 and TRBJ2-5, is DSGVTQTPKHLITATGQRVTLRCSPRSGDLSVYWYQQSLDQGLQFLIQYYNGEERAKGNILERFSAQQFPDLHSELNLSSLELGDSALYFCASSVGQGSQETQYFGPGTRLLVL.

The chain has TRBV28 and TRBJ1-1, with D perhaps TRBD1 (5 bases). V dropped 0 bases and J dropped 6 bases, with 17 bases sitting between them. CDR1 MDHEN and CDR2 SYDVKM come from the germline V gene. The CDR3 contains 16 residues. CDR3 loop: CASSLWMMRGLPEAFF. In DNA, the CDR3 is TGTGCCAGCAGTTTATGGATGATGAGGGGCCTCCCTGAAGCTTTCTTT.

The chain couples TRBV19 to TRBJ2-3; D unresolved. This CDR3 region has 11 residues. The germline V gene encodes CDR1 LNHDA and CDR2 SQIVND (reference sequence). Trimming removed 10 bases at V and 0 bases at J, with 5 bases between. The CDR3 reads CATKSTDTQYF. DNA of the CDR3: TGTGCCACGAAGAGCACAGATACGCAGTATTTT.

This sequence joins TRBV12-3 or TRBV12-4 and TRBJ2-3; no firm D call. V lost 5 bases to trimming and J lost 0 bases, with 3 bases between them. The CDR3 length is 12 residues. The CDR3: CASSESTDTQYF. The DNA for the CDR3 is TGTGCCAGCAGTGAAAGCACAGATACGCAGTATTTT.

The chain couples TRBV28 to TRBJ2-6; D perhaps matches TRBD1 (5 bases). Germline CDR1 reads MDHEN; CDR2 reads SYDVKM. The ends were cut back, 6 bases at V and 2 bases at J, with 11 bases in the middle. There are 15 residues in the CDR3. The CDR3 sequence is CASSSGSPGANVLTF. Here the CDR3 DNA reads TGTGCCAGCAGCTCAGGGTCCCCTGGGGCCAACGTCCTGACTTTC.